This entry lists 25 T cell receptor beta chains sequenced from one sample in a study of cytomegalovirus exposure and HLA in healthy donors. It was with 60 Vbeta and 13 Jbeta primers that the PCR ran. The data were produced by immunoSEQ multiplex PCR, yet TCRdb's version contains in-frame clones alone and is incomplete. Of some 190,000 clones listed, 85% are singletons. The sequencing input was PBMCs. All receptors come from a boy aged 2 to 10 in good health and CMV-seronegative.

The V and J genes are TRBV16 and TRBJ2-3, with a weak D call TRBD2 (5 bases). Germline CDR1 is KGHSY and CDR2 is FQNENV. This CDR3 contains 13 residues. Trimming removed 0 bases at V and 7 bases at J, with 8 bases between. CDR3 region: CASSQSETNTQYF. The CDR3 DNA reads TGTGCCAGCAGCCAATCAGAGACTAATACGCAGTATTTT.

J is TRBJ2-1 and V is TRBV28; 9 positions agree with TRBD2. Germline values: CDR1 MDHEN, CDR2 SYDVKM. The V gene end was trimmed by 6 bases and the J gene end by 6 bases; junction bases not matched to a gene: 9. CDR3 length equals 15 residues. The CDR3 sequence: CASSNPGLALNEQFF. Written as DNA, the CDR3 is TGTGCCAGCAGCAACCCGGGACTAGCTCTCAATGAGCAGTTCTTC.

The chain is built from TRBV6-6 and TRBJ2-1; D gene ambiguous. In germline, CDR1 is MNHNY, CDR2 SVGAGI (reference sequence). Between the trimmed V and J ends, which lost 2 bases and 5 bases, there was a span of 4 bases. The CDR3 totals 12 residues. The CDR3 DNA is TGTGCCAGCAGTTACCCTGACAATGAGCAGTTCTTC. This gives the protein CASSYPDNEQFF.

This sequence joins TRBV7-9 and TRBJ2-7; the D gene is possibly TRBD2 (6 bases). V dropped 2 bases and J dropped 3 bases, with 17 bases sitting between them. Germline lookup yields CDR1 SEHNR and CDR2 FQNEAQ (reference sequence). The CDR3 is 16 residues long. In DNA, the CDR3 is TGTGCCAGCAGCTTATATAGGGGACTCTATAACTACGAGCAGTACTTC. It codes for CASSLYRGLYNYEQYF.

The chain combines TRBV28 with TRBJ1-4; maybe TRBD1 (5 bases). The CDR3 extends over 14 amino acids. Per germline, CDR1 MDHEN and CDR2 SYDVKM. The V gene lost 4 bases and the J gene lost 7 bases, with 13 bases spanning the gap. CDR3 in amino acids: CASSSLQGGEKLFF. CDR3 DNA: TGTGCCAGCAGTTCGCTCCAGGGAGGTGAAAAACTGTTTTTT.

The chain recombines TRBV5-5 with TRBJ1-2; perhaps TRBD1 as D (5 bases). This CDR3 has 16 residues. V was clipped by 0 bases and J by 1 base, with 13 bases between them. Germline CDR1 and CDR2: SGHKS and YYEKEE (reference sequence). CDR3 in amino acids: CASSLGGGPRNYGYTF. In nucleotides, the CDR3 is TGTGCCAGCAGCTTGGGGGGGGGACCCCGTAACTATGGCTACACCTTC.

The V call is TRBV5-4, the J call TRBJ2-6; no definite D call. Germline values: CDR1 SGHNT, CDR2 YYREEE (reference sequence). The CDR3 consists of 20 residues. V lost 4 bases and J lost 0, with 23 bases in between. The CDR3, as DNA: TGTGCCAGCAGCGATCCCACCGGGTCCTCCTCCCCCTCTGGGGCCAACGTCCTGACTTTC. It is translated as CASSDPTGSSSPSGANVLTF.

This chain connects TRBV4-1 to TRBJ2-3, with 7 positions matching TRBD2. From germline, CDR1 is MGHRA and CDR2 YSYEKL. This CDR3 comprises 16 residues. V lost 0 bases to trimming and J lost 3 bases; unmatched junction nucleotides: 6. The CDR3 sequence: CASSQDGAGATDTQYF. The CDR3 coding sequence is TGCGCCAGCAGCCAAGACGGGGCGGGAGCGACAGATACGCAGTATTTT.

CDR3 DNA: TGTGCCAGCCCCCCCGTGGGAGTCCCTAACTATGGCTACACCTTC. This gives the protein CASPPVGVPNYGYTF. This chain uses TRBV2 with TRBJ1-2; D remains unclear. Deletions cut 8 bases from V and 0 bases from J, with 16 bases between. The CDR3 loop spans 15 amino acids. CDR1 is SNHLY and CDR2 is FYNNEI in the germline V gene.

The V and J genes are TRBV27 and TRBJ2-7, with 14 nucleotides matching TRBD2. The CDR3 contains 15 residues. Germline V CDR1 and CDR2: MNHEY, SMNVEV (reference sequence). V dropped 4 bases and J dropped 3; count of bases not matched to a gene: 2. The CDR3 bases are TGTGCCAGCAGTTACGGGACTAGCGGGAGCTACGAGCAGTACTTC. Translated, it gives CASSYGTSGSYEQYF.

This sequence joins TRBV4-2 and TRBJ2-1, with TRBD2 identical over 7 bases. The CDR3 length is 16 residues. Germline values: CDR1 LGHNA, CDR2 YNFKEQ. The trim removed 1 base at V and 4 bases at J, leaving 7 bases unmatched. For the CDR3, the DNA is TGTGCCAGCAGCCAAGGGGAGGGGCGTCAGTACAATGAGCAGTTCTTC. Encoded protein: CASSQGEGRQYNEQFF.

This clone was seen once. The rearrangement joins TRBV28 to TRBJ1-4, with D possibly matching TRBD1 (6 bases). There are 16 residues in the CDR3. V dropped 6 bases and J dropped 8 bases, with 22 bases sitting between them. Germline V CDR1 and CDR2: MDHEN, SYDVKM. The CDR3 sequence: CASSPRRTVSREKLFF. In DNA, the CDR3 is TGTGCCAGCAGCCCTAGGAGGACAGTTTCACGAGAAAAACTGTTTTTT.

The chain has TRBV5-4 and TRBJ1-6, with 7 bases fitting TRBD1. V trimming: 5 bases; J trimming: 10 bases; junction bases outside the gene matches: 12. Germline CDR1 reads SGHNT; CDR2 reads YYREEE (reference sequence). The CDR3 totals 15 residues. The DNA of the CDR3 is TGTGCCAGCAGTCCAGGACAGGAGGTATACTCACCCCTCCACTTT. This translates into CASSPGQEVYSPLHF. The whole variable domain, filled in from reference TRBV5-4 and TRBJ1-6, reads ETGVTQSPTHLIKTRGQQVTLRCSSQSGHNTVSWYQQALGQGPQFIFQYYREEENGRGNFPPRFSGLQFPNYSSELNVNALELDDSALYLCASSPGQEVYSPLHFGNGTRLTVT.

The rearrangement links TRBV19 to TRBJ2-7; 7 bases fit TRBD2. This CDR3 contains 13 residues. V shed 4 bases and J 7 bases; nucleotides not matched to a gene: 7. Germline loops: CDR1 LNHDA, CDR2 SQIVND (reference sequence). In DNA, the CDR3 is TGTGCCAGTAGTAAGGCGGGAGCTCTGGAGCAGTACTTC. It encodes CASSKAGALEQYF.

The chain links TRBV14 to TRBJ2-4, with 7 bases matching TRBD2. V lost 5 bases to trimming and J lost 7 bases; unmatched junction nucleotides: 5. Germline-derived CDR1 and CDR2 are SGHDN and FVKESK. CDR3 size: 13 residues. The CDR3 protein is CASSSWEGNIQYF. The CDR3 coding sequence is TGTGCCAGCAGCTCTTGGGAGGGGAACATTCAGTACTTC.

The rearrangement uses TRBV11-3 and TRBJ2-3; TRBD2 aligns across 13 bases. J was trimmed by 4 bases and V by 5 bases; bases with no gene match: 9. Germline CDR1 and CDR2: SGHNT and YENEEA. This CDR3 is 17 amino acids long. The CDR3 DNA is TGTGCCAGCAGCATTCGTACTAGCGGGGGGGCCCCAGATACGCAGTATTTT. It encodes CASSIRTSGGAPDTQYF.

The chain recombines TRBV19 with TRBJ1-2; 9 nucleotides align to TRBD1. There are 12 residues in the CDR3. Germline V gene sequence: CDR1 LNHDA, CDR2 SQIVND (reference sequence). V gave up 6 bases and J gave up 4 bases; unmatched junction bases: 0. CDR3: CASRDRGYGYTF. The CDR3 DNA follows: TGTGCCAGTAGGGACAGGGGCTATGGCTACACCTTC.

The J gene is TRBJ1-2, the V gene TRBV29-1; 7 bases match TRBD1. CDR3 length: 12 amino acids. Germline loops: CDR1 SQVTM, CDR2 ANQGSEA. V was pared by 7 bases and J by 0 bases, with 2 bases of the junction left unmatched. In DNA form, the CDR3 reads TGCAGCGCTGACAGGGCTAACTATGGCTACACCTTC. This codes for CSADRANYGYTF.

This rearrangement joins TRBV5-6 to TRBJ2-7; D is unclear. Germline CDR1 and CDR2: SGHDT and YYEEEE. The V and J ends lost 4 bases and 3 bases respectively, with 17 bases between them. The length of the CDR3 is 15 residues. CDR3 sequence (DNA): TGTGCCAGCAGCCCCGAGTTCCGTCAAAGCTACGAGCAGTACTTC. This encodes CASSPEFRQSYEQYF.

The V call is TRBV6-1, the J call TRBJ2-2; the D gene is possibly TRBD2 (6 bases). Germline CDR1 is MNHNS and CDR2 is SASEGT. The CDR3 sequence is 15 residues long. The V end was cut by 5 bases, the J end by 7 bases, with 17 bases between. The CDR3, as DNA: TGTGCCAGCAGTTCCAGGCCGGGGGTTGGCGGGGAGCTGTTTTTT. It translates to CASSSRPGVGGELFF.

CDR3 protein: CASSPAGTGSNEQFF. Written as DNA, the CDR3 is TGCGCCAGCAGCCCCGCCGGGACAGGGAGCAATGAGCAGTTCTTC. V and J are TRBV5-1 and TRBJ2-1, with 9 bases fitting TRBD1. The germline V gene encodes CDR1 SGHRS and CDR2 YFSETQ. J gave up 6 bases and V 4 bases, and 8 bases lay outside the gene matches. The CDR3 is 15 residues long.

V gene TRBV5-6 combines with J gene TRBJ2-7; 7 positions agree with TRBD1. The CDR3 has 13 residues. Losses at the gene ends were 2 bases for V and 6 bases for J; bases not matched to a gene: 5. Germline loops: CDR1 SGHDT, CDR2 YYEEEE. The CDR3 loop is CASSLQGNGEQYV. For the CDR3, the DNA is TGTGCCAGCAGCTTACAGGGGAATGGCGAGCAGTACGTC.

This rearrangement joins TRBV19 to TRBJ1-5, with 8 positions matching TRBD1. The CDR3 totals 13 residues. V was pared by 9 bases and J by 3 bases, with 4 bases of the junction left unmatched. Germline assignment: CDR1 LNHDA and CDR2 SQIVND (reference sequence). This CDR3 reads CASGQGLNQPQHF. In nucleotides, the CDR3 is TGTGCCAGCGGACAGGGTCTCAATCAGCCCCAGCATTTT.

The chain has TRBV19 and TRBJ1-5; 9 bases match TRBD1. The CDR3 spans 15 residues. Germline V gene data show CDR1 as LNHDA and CDR2 as SQIVND (reference sequence). V dropped 2 bases and J dropped 7; count of bases not matched to a gene: 6. CDR3: CASSITDRGRQPQHF. In nucleotides, the CDR3 is TGTGCCAGTAGTATAACGGACAGGGGTAGGCAGCCCCAGCATTTT. Using reference TRBV19 and TRBJ1-5 for the parts outside the CDR3, the full variable domain is DGGITQSPKYLFRKEGQNVTLSCEQNLNHDAMYWYRQDPGQGLRLIYYSQIVNDFQKGDIAEGYSVSREKKESFPLTVTSAQKNPTAFYLCASSITDRGRQPQHFGDGTRLSIL.

This rearrangement joins TRBV5-6 to TRBJ1-2; D ambiguous. Germline V gene sequence: CDR1 SGHDT, CDR2 YYEEEE. This CDR3 contains 15 residues. V was shortened by 2 bases and J by 0 bases, with 11 bases between the two germline ends. CDR3 DNA: TGTGCCAGCAGCTTTGGGAAGGGAGCTAACTATGGCTACACCTTC. Translation gives CASSFGKGANYGYTF.